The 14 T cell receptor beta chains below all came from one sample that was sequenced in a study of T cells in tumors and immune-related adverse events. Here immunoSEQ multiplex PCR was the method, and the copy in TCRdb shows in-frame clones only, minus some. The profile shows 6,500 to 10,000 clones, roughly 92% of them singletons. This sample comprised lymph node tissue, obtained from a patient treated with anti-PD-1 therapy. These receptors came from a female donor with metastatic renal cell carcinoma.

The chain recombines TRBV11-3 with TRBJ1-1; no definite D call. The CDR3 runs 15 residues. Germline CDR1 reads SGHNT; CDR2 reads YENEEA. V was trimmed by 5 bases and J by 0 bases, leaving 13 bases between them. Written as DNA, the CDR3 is TGTGCCAGCAGCGCCCCGGGAACCATGAACACTGAAGCTTTCTTT. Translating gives CASSAPGTMNTEAFF.

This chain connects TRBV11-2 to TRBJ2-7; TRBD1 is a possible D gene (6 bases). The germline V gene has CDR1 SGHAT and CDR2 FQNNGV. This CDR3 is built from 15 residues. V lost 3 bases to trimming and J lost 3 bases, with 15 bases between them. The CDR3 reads CASSLSWDNYYEQYF. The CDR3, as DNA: TGTGCCAGCAGCTTGTCCTGGGACAATTACTACGAGCAGTACTTC.

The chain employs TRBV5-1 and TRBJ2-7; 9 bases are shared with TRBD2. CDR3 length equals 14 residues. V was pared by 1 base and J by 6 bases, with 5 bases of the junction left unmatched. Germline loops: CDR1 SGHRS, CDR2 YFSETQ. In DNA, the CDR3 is TGCGCCAGCAGCTTGTCGCTAGCGGGGTCCGAGCAGTACTTC. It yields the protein CASSLSLAGSEQYF.

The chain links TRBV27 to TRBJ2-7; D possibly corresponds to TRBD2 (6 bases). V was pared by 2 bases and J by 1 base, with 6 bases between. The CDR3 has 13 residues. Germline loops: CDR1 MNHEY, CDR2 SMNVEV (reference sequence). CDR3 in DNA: TGTGCCAGCAGTTTAGGGAGGTCCTACGAGCAGTACTTC. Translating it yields CASSLGRSYEQYF.

The CDR3 spells CASSRIQGRGEKLFF. CDR3 nucleotide sequence: TGTGCCAGCAGTCGGATACAGGGGCGCGGTGAAAAACTGTTTTTT. The chain joins TRBV5-6 to TRBJ1-4; TRBD1 agrees at 7 bases. The CDR3 sequence is 15 residues long. The trim removed 5 bases at V and 7 bases at J, leaving 11 bases unmatched. Germline lookup yields CDR1 SGHDT and CDR2 YYEEEE.

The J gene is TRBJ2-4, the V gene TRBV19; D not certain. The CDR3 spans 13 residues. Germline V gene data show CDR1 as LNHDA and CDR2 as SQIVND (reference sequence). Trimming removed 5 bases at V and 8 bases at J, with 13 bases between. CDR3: CASSQGNGDIQYF. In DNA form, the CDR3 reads TGTGCCAGTAGTCAAGGGAATGGGGACATTCAGTACTTC.

The chain's CDR3 is CASADQGVANYGYTF. The DNA of the CDR3 is TGTGCCAGCGCCGACCAGGGGGTAGCTAACTATGGCTACACCTTC. This chain joins TRBV7-9 and TRBJ1-2; 7 nucleotides agree with TRBD1. V dropped 8 bases and J dropped 0; count of bases not matched to a gene: 9. This CDR3 is 15 amino acids long. Germline CDR1 reads SEHNR; CDR2 reads FQNEAQ (reference sequence).

CDR3 DNA sequence: TGTGCCAGTAGTATCTCTAGCGGGGGAGCTTCCTACGAGCAGTACTTC. Its protein product is CASSISSGGASYEQYF. The rearrangement joins TRBV19 to TRBJ2-7; 10 bases fit TRBD2. The germline CDR1 and CDR2 sequences are LNHDA and SQIVND (reference sequence). Germline trimming cut 3 bases from V and 1 base from J; bases unmatched to any gene: 6. CDR3 length: 16 residues.

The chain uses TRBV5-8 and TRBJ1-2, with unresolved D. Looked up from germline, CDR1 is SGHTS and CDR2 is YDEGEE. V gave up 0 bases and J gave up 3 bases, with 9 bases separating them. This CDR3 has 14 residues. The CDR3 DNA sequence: TGTGCCAGCAGCTTGGAAGGGCCAGACTATGGCTACACCTTC. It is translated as CASSLEGPDYGYTF.

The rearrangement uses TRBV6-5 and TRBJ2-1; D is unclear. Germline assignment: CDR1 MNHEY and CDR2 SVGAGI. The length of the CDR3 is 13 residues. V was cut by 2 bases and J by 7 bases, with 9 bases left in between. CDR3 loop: CASSYPGSNEQFF. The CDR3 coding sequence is TGTGCCAGCAGTTACCCAGGTAGTAATGAGCAGTTCTTC.

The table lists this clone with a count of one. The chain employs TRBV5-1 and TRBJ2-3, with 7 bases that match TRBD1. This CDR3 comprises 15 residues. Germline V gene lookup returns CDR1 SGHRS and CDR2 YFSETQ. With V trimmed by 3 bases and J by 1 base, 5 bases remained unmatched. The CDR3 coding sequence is TGCGCCAGCAGCTCAACAGGGGTTGGCACAGATACGCAGTATTTT. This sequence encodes CASSSTGVGTDTQYF.

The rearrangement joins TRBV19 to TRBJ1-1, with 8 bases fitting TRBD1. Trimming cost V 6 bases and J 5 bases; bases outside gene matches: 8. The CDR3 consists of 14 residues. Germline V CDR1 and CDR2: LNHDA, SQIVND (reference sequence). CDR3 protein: CASSVGQGRTEAFF. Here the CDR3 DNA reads TGTGCCAGTAGCGTCGGACAGGGAAGGACTGAAGCTTTCTTT.

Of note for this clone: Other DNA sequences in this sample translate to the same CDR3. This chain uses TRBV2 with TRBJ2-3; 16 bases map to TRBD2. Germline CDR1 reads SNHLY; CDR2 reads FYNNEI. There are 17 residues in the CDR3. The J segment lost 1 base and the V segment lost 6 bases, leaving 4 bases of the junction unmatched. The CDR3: CASRGLAGGPGTDTQYF. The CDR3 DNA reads TGTGCCAGCAGGGGACTAGCGGGAGGGCCGGGCACAGATACGCAGTATTTT.

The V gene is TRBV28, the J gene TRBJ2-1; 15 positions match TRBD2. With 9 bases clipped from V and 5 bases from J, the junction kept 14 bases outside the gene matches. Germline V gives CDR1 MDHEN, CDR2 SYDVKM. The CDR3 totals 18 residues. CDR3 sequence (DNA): TGTGCCAGAAGCTTACTCGATGGACTAGCGGGAGGGAACAATGAGCAGTTCTTC. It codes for CARSLLDGLAGGNNEQFF.